The table lists the clone carrying this T cell receptor (beta chain) with a few counts. What it binds is not known. Relative to the germline gene, one junction end is altered; a read error may explain this. The CDR3 is 15 amino acids. CDR1 and CDR2 (germline): SQVTM, ANQGSEA. This specimen belongs to a study of read filtering for tumor transcriptome and immune sequencing. Overall study context: Mean patient age was approximately 71 years, range 47 to 80; 17 to 20 male, 14 female. Notes on the study in general: Single-read clonotypes: roughly 86% of IR-seq clonotypes (around 3.4% of reads), more than 70% of RNA-seq clonotypes (44.6% of reads). IR-seq captured clonotypes deeper and more reliably than RNA-seq.

This library used roughly 370 ng RNA and molecular barcoded adaptors spanning alpha/delta and beta/gamma chains. MiXCR was run by TCRdb on the reads, yielding one entry per CDR3 protein. The table includes 100,000 to 150,000 distinct CDR3 sequences, under 15% detected once. The sequence derives from a donor over 35 with multiple myeloma. The material sequenced was a population of CD138-negative cells sorted from bone marrow. V gene TRBV29-1 combines with J gene TRBJ2-1; 12 nucleotides match TRBD2. The DNA of the CDR3 is TGCAGCGTCGAGGGACTAGCGGGTCCCTACAATGGGCAGTTCTTC. It yields the protein CSVEGLAGPYNGQFF.